This T cell receptor beta chain was documented in a study of post-analysis software for immune sequencing data. Study background: Progressive-relapsing, secondary progressive and relapsing-remitting multiple sclerosis were among the disease courses included. Broader study findings: Controls had significantly higher normalized Chao1 diversity than multiple sclerosis patients. Same-batch preparations were strongly co-clustered by F measure. Patients showed TRBV5-6, TRBV5-1 and TRBV20-1 among four to six TRBV segments more frequent than in controls.

Regarding this clonotype: The antigen is not known.

The CDR3 extends over 14 amino acids. CDR1 is LGHDT and CDR2 is YNNKEL in the germline V gene (reference sequence). V shed 4 bases, J shed 6 bases, and the junction held 7 bases outside the gene matches. The TCR beta cDNA libraries carried unique molecular identifiers. Input of roughly 0.85 to 11 million T cells yielded some 500,000 cDNA molecules. One entry per CDR3 protein, called by TCRdb with MiXCR from the PCR reads. The profile shows 750,000 to 950,000 distinct CDR3 sequences, about 57% of them singletons. The genes are TRBV3-1 and TRBJ2-5; TRBD2 matches 8 bases. This clonotype was obtained from a girl between 5 and 17 years old with multiple sclerosis. The sequenced material came from blood. In DNA, the CDR3 is TGTGCCAGCAGCCCGGCGGCGGGAGGCCAGACCCAGTACTTC. This codes for CASSPAAGGQTQYF.